These T cell receptor beta chains were read from a single sample in a study of monozygotic twins with inflammatory bowel disease. TCRdb re-called the 5' RACE reads; every CDR3 protein appears as one record, without DNA. Listed are 440,000 or so distinct CDR3 sequences; 2.4% falls within the top ten. Sequencing used blood. Receptors originate from a human donor with ulcerative colitis or Crohn's disease, or a healthy co-twin of an affected twin (not recorded which). Each CDR3 is given with its conserved first and last residue.

j_call,v_call,cdr3_aa
TRBJ1-3,TRBV7-2,CASSVHRSSSGNTIYF
TRBJ2-5,TRBV4-2,CASSQEGDFAQYF
TRBJ2-3,TRBV28,CASSFSTRSPGETDTQYF
TRBJ2-3,TRBV20-1,CSASRGPDTDTQYF
TRBJ1-1,TRBV5-1,CASSLGPGQGPNTEAFF
TRBJ1-4,TRBV20-1,CSAREGQGEKLFF
TRBJ2-1,TRBV5-1,CASSLVSFGGSYNEQFF
TRBJ2-1,TRBV19,CASSTIRQGPGLAGENEQFF
TRBJ2-5,TRBV14,CASSQVKAGAETQYF
TRBJ2-2,TRBV5-5,CASSSYGGDTGELFF
TRBJ1-5,TRBV30,CAWSYAGRDRGYFQPQHF
TRBJ2-7,TRBV7-2,CASSALTGGNYEQYF
TRBJ2-7,TRBV12-3/TRBV12-4,CASSGTGKPYEQYF
TRBJ2-3,TRBV6-5,CASSYSGGGDTQYF
TRBJ2-7,TRBV4-2,CASSQELAAYEQYF
TRBJ1-1,TRBV15,CATSRDPLGLGHEAFF
TRBJ1-6,TRBV25-1,CASSDPRTGMSSPLHF
TRBJ2-2,TRBV12-3/TRBV12-4,CASSASGRGSEELFF
TRBJ1-1,TRBV5-1,CASSLWDRSTEAFF
TRBJ2-1,TRBV6-1,CASSEVGTLYNEQFF
TRBJ2-1,TRBV20-1,CSARGTSGGTSYNEQFF
TRBJ2-1,TRBV12-3/TRBV12-4,CASSLGTSVSYNEQFF
TRBJ1-5,TRBV15,CATKARAGNQPQHF
TRBJ1-1,TRBV11-2,CASSPSGAVLAKNTEAFF
TRBJ2-3,TRBV3-1,CASSVTSGASTDTQYF
TRBJ2-7,TRBV27,CASRGLAGSVTYEQYF
TRBJ2-2,TRBV5-6,CASSLYSVTGELFF
TRBJ1-1,TRBV10-3,CAISDPVRTNTEAFF
TRBJ1-6,TRBV2,CASSPERRVGSPLHF
TRBJ1-5,TRBV28,CASSRDRSDQPQHF
TRBJ2-1,TRBV11-2,CASSPQIENEQFF
TRBJ2-1,TRBV20-1,CSVGLGSNEQFF
TRBJ2-7,TRBV2,CASSAGLAGGEQYF
TRBJ2-7,TRBV7-9,CASSPAVGSYEQYF
TRBJ2-5,TRBV15,CATSPGESGPRETQYF
TRBJ2-5,TRBV5-5,CASSRTHSDRVVQETQYF
TRBJ2-5,TRBV4-1,CASSPVGTRETQYF
TRBJ2-7,TRBV9,CASSVAGDRDYEQYF
TRBJ1-2,TRBV3-1,CASSQGTATNYGYTF
TRBJ2-3,TRBV7-9,CASSFSSLGADTQYF
TRBJ2-6,TRBV18,CASSHQPVSQGGIFSGANVLTF